This entry features one T cell receptor beta chain sequence. The data were obtained in a study of blood T cell repertoires in COVID-19. Background on the study: Sources were T cells, B-cell-depleted T cells, or PBMCs; the material itself was cDNA or gDNA.

In the original analysis: Amplification with reference gene primers provided the estimates of nucleated cell counts. The repertoire was sequenced with immunoSEQ multiplex PCR; TCRdb's copy has only in-frame clones and lacks some. The V and J calls and the clone size are those of that table, but D and trimming were determined from the DNA. Of about 97,000 clones detected, 81% appear once; the ten largest clones hold nearly 4.5%. This CDR3 spans 14 amino acids. Germline-derived CDR1 and CDR2 are SGHTA and FQGNSA. V lost 6 bases to trimming and J lost 8 bases, with 19 bases between them. J is TRBJ1-1 and V is TRBV7-2, with D possibly being TRBD1 (5 bases). The sequencing input was peripheral blood. This receptor was identified in a man aged 60-69 years with acute or convalescent COVID-19. CDR3 coding DNA: TGTGCCAGCAGACCCTCTGATTCGGGACTGGAAGCTTTCTTT. It yields the protein CASRPSDSGLEAFF.